This TCR beta chain was captured by sequencing in a study of blood T cell repertoires in COVID-19. Across the study: The samples span acute and convalescent COVID-19 from the United States, Italy and Spain.

CDR3 size: 17 residues. The J segment lost 4 bases and the V segment lost 0 bases, leaving 12 bases of the junction unmatched. Germline values: CDR1 SGHNT, CDR2 YYREEE (reference sequence). TCRdb's copy holds only in-frame clones and misses some; the assay was immunoSEQ multiplex PCR. The profile shows tens of thousands of clones, 89% of them singletons. This chain uses TRBV5-4 with TRBJ2-5, with TRBD1 identical over 7 bases. The source material was peripheral blood. The sequence was collected from an older woman with acute or convalescent COVID-19. The CDR3 nucleotides read TGTGCCAGCAGCTTGGCCTTCTCCGAGTACAGGGGAGAGACCCAGTACTTC. This encodes CASSLAFSEYRGETQYF.